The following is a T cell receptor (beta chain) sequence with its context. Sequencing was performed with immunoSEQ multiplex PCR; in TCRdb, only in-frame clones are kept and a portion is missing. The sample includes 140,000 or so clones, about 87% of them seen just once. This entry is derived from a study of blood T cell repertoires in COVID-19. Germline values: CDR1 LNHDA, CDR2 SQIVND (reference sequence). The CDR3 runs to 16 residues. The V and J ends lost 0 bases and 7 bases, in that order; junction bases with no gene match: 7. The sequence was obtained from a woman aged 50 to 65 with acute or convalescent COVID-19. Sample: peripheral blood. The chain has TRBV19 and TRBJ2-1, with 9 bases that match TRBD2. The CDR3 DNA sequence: TGTGCCAGTAGTATAGATCTGGGCGGGAGGGTAAATGAGCAGTTCTTC. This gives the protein CASSIDLGGRVNEQFF.